The clone carrying this TCR beta chain was observed a few times. The antigen is not known. The source of the sample is a study of metastatic and nonmetastatic thyroid tumors. Study context: Repertoire comparison spanned blood and tumor or nodule tissue of malignant and benign thyroid patients.

Source study methods: A classifier of distant metastasis in papillary thyroid cancer was built from CDR3 differences (across clinicopathological groups). TCRdb reprocessed the PCR reads via MiXCR. It is TCRdb's table, rather than the study itself, that gives the V and J calls and clone size. Among 30,000 to 35,000 clones listed, under 30% were seen once. The study's findings and limits: It was reportedly found that TCR beta diversity was significantly higher in malignant thyroid tumors than in benign nodules, a difference seen in both blood and tumor samples.

V was clipped by 2 bases and J by 0 bases, with 10 bases between them. CDR3 length: 15 amino acids. CDR1 MDHEN and CDR2 SYDVKM come from the germline V gene. The entire patient cohort was treatment-naive prior to thyroid surgery. Specimen: blood. The clonotype comes from a female donor with papillary thyroid cancer or a benign thyroid nodule (not recorded which). Some clones in this sample may be carry-over from other donors' samples. The chain is built from TRBV28 and TRBJ1-2, with D perhaps TRBD1 (5 bases). CDR3 bases: TGTGCCAGCAGTTTACGGACATCTTCTAACTATGGCTACACCTTC. Translating it yields CASSLRTSSNYGYTF.